This record covers a single T cell receptor beta chain. The data derive from a study of control samples from healthy donors and cancer patients. V was pared by 1 base and J by 2 bases, with 5 bases of the junction left unmatched. Germline V gives CDR1 SGDLS, CDR2 YYNGEE. The CDR3 totals 16 residues. TCRdb's table, derived via immunoSEQ multiplex PCR, lists solely in-frame clones and lacks some. This table has over 60,000 clones, 85% to 90% appearing once. Sequenced sample: PBMCs. The chain recombines TRBV9 with TRBJ2-1, with TRBD2 identical over 8 bases. The clonotype originates from a woman aged 55-70 years with head and neck cancer. This chain's CDR3 is CASSVSAGEPYNEQFF. CDR3 DNA: TGTGCCAGCAGCGTATCAGCGGGAGAACCCTACAATGAGCAGTTCTTC. Full variable domain (rest looked up from reference TRBV9 and TRBJ2-1): DSGVTQTPKHLITATGQRVTLRCSPRSGDLSVYWYQQSLDQGLQFLIQYYNGEERAKGNILERFSAQQFPDLHSELNLSSLELGDSALYFCASSVSAGEPYNEQFFGPGTRLTVL.